This entry describes one TCR beta chain. Its antigen remains undetermined. The input lacks base qualities; no much larger clone sits a single base away. TCRbeta CDR3 regions were amplified from genomic DNA using the immunoSEQ Assay, a bias-controlled multiplex PCR. The source study handled its data this way. Within the assay, amplification of reference gene primers was used to estimate how many nucleated cells each sample contained. To quantify the absolute abundance of each unique TCRbeta CDR3 rearrangement, sequence reads were collapsed and filtered. Productive Simpson clonality was computed per sample as the square root of Simpson's diversity index over productive rearrangements. In TCRdb, the immuneACCESS table is reduced to in-frame sequences with V and J assigned. These tables do not hold every clone; where another copy was compared, an unresolved V gene accounts for under half, and the others remain unexplained. V and J calls and clone size come straight from that table; D and trimming were deduced from the DNA. Recorded for this sample are about 130,000 clones; about 83% of them occurred a single time. The ten largest clones take up about a tenth of the sample.

Whole blood was collected in K2EDTA tubes by collaborating institutions according to the institutions' own protocols. For TCRbeta analysis, collaborator samples were shipped as frozen whole blood, as isolated PBMCs, or as DNA extracted from either sample type. The data derive from a study of blood T cell repertoires in COVID-19 (dated by TCRdb to the early 2020s). With regard to the full study: Samples covering the acute and convalescent phases of COVID-19 were provided by collaborators in the United States, Italy and Spain. The material from the prospective study consisted of cDNA or gDNA derived from T cells, B-cell-depleted T cells, or PBMCs. Deeply sampled blood TCRbeta repertoires from subjects exposed to, actively infected with, or recovered from COVID-19 were included in the dataset. A freely available public database, intended as a resource for researchers studying the immune response to SARS-CoV-2, is where the repertoires were released. Samples were obtained from the ongoing ImmuneRACE study (first 160 participants) and from 1,254 subjects provided by 6 global collaborators. Sample metadata almost always included a de-identified subject ID, COVID-19 status, age in years and sex. HLA class I and class II types, where available, came from metadata supplied by the sample provider rather than from assay-based typing.

Results and caveats for the whole study, not just this receptor: The amount of clinical and demographic metadata varied by source and participant and was provided uncurated.

CDR1 and CDR2 (ENHRY, SYGVKD) derive from the germline V gene. The V and J ends are trimmed by 5 bases and 4 bases, leaving 6 bases between them. Including the terminal cysteine and phenylalanine, the CDR3 comprises 12 residues. CDR3 DNA is the only sequence kept; it has 36 bases, read in frame from the first base. The sequencing sample was made of peripheral blood. The chain is assembled from TRBV10-3 and TRBJ1-3, with a tentative D gene TRBD1 over 5 matching bases. This receptor was taken from a man aged 35 to 55 with active or convalescent COVID-19. The DNA reads as follows: TGTGCCATCAGTACAGGCGGAAACACCATATATTTT. Its amino acids are CAISTGGNTIYF.